This T cell receptor beta chain was documented in a study of T cell responses to AZD1222 COVID-19 vaccine. V lost 5 bases, J lost 2 bases, and 5 bases stayed unmatched. Germline V gene lookup returns CDR1 SGDLS and CDR2 YYNGEE. This CDR3 spans 15 amino acids. This table comes from immunoSEQ multiplex PCR, and its TCRdb copy is limited to in-frame clones, with some not included. This table holds about 130,000 clones, 85% to 90% found once. The sample in question was peripheral blood, obtained on day 0 of AZD1222 vaccination. This clonotype was obtained from an adult in good health. The V call is TRBV9, the J call TRBJ2-1, with 9 bases aligning to TRBD1. The CDR3 is CASSGGQGPYNEQFF. The CDR3, as DNA: TGTGCCAGCAGTGGGGGACAGGGACCCTACAATGAGCAGTTCTTC.